The 32 T cell receptor beta chains listed next were all sequenced from one sample in a study of blood T cell repertoires in COVID-19. Using immunoSEQ multiplex PCR, the repertoire was profiled, and TCRdb retains in-frame clones only, with some absent. The repertoire holds over 200,000 clones, with around 90% as singletons. Source material: peripheral blood. The receptors shown here come from a human donor in a cohort sampled during active COVID-19.

The rearrangement joins TRBV21-1 to TRBJ2-1; the table's D call TRBD1 went unverified against the DNA. TRBV21-1 is designated a pseudogene. This CDR3 region has 14 residues. CDR3 region: CASSGREICNEQFF. The CDR3 coding sequence is TGTGCCAGCAGCGGCAGGGAAATCTGCAATGAGCAGTTCTTC.

The CDR3 reads CASSLEARQDPDTGNTIYF. The CDR3 DNA sequence: TGCGCCAGCAGCTTGGAAGCCCGACAGGACCCGGACACTGGAAACACCATATATTTT. The rearrangement joins TRBV5-1 to TRBJ1-3; perhaps TRBD1 as D (6 bases). The CDR3 covers 19 residues. CDR1 and CDR2 (germline): SGHRS, YFSETQ. The V end lost 0 bases, the J end lost 2 bases, and 21 bases lay between the germline ends.

The chain joins TRBV6-2 or TRBV6-3 to TRBJ2-1; unclear D gene. Germline CDR1 and CDR2: MNHEY and SVGEGT. This CDR3 is built from 13 residues. The germline V and J ends were trimmed by 6 bases and 7 bases, with 13 bases remaining between them. The CDR3 nucleotides read TGTGCCAGCAGCGACTTCACCGGGAATGAGCAGTTCTTC. This encodes CASSDFTGNEQFF.

This rearrangement joins TRBV7-2 to TRBJ1-5; tentatively, D is TRBD1 (6 bases). Germline V gives CDR1 SGHTA, CDR2 FQGNSA. Trimming took off 5 bases at V and 7 bases at J, with 15 bases between the two ends. CDR3 length: 14 amino acids. CDR3 DNA sequence: TGTGCCAGCAGCCAACTAACAGGGTACCAGCCCCAGCATTTT. Amino acid sequence: CASSQLTGYQPQHF.

J is TRBJ2-7 and V is TRBV3-1 (or the pseudogene TRBV3-2); 11 bases agree with TRBD2. J gave up 2 bases and V 1 base, and 1 base lay outside the gene matches. Germline CDR1 and CDR2: LGHDT and YNNKEL (reference sequence). This CDR3 has 15 residues. This CDR3 reads CASSQGLAGTYEQYF. The CDR3 DNA reads as TGTGCCAGCAGCCAAGGACTAGCGGGGACCTACGAGCAGTACTTC.

This chain links TRBV30 with TRBJ1-1; TRBD1 is a possible D gene (6 bases). The CDR3 runs to 15 residues. Trimming took 3 bases from V and 1 from J, leaving 15 bases between them. The germline CDR1 and CDR2 sequences are GTSNPN and SVGIG (reference sequence). CDR3 loop: CAWRADRVGNTEAFF. CDR3 in DNA: TGTGCCTGGAGGGCGGACAGAGTTGGGAACACTGAAGCTTTCTTT. Variable domain in full (rest from reference TRBV30 and TRBJ1-1): SQTIHQWPATLVQPVGSPLSLECTVEGTSNPNLYWYRQAAGRGLQLLFYSVGIGQISSEVPQNLSASRPQDRQFILSSKKLLLSDSGFYLCAWRADRVGNTEAFFGQGTRLTVV.

The V gene is TRBV19, the J gene TRBJ2-7, with 9 bases identical to TRBD2. CDR1 is LNHDA and CDR2 is SQIVND in the germline V gene (reference sequence). The CDR3 extends over 19 amino acids. With V trimmed by 1 base and J by 3 bases, 16 bases remained unmatched. CDR3 DNA: TGTGCCAGTAGTATAGCGGGAAGGGGGAGTAGCGGGAGTCTCTACGAGCAGTACTTC. This codes for CASSIAGRGSSGSLYEQYF. The whole variable domain, remainder taken from reference TRBV19 and TRBJ2-7, is DGGITQSPKYLFRKEGQNVTLSCEQNLNHDAMYWYRQDPGQGLRLIYYSQIVNDFQKGDIAEGYSVSREKKESFPLTVTSAQKNPTAFYLCASSIAGRGSSGSLYEQYFGPGTRLTVT.

V gene TRBV28 combines with J gene TRBJ2-1; TRBD2 matches 11 bases. The CDR3 has 18 amino acids. Germline V lookup: CDR1 MDHEN, CDR2 SYDVKM. Unmatched junction bases numbered 14, after V lost 1 base and J lost 9 bases. The CDR3 spells CASSLSGWLAGGRGEQFF. The DNA of the CDR3 is TGTGCCAGCAGTTTATCGGGTTGGCTAGCGGGAGGTAGGGGTGAGCAGTTCTTC.

The V and J genes are TRBV6-2 or TRBV6-3 and TRBJ2-2; tentative D call: TRBD2 (6 bases). The CDR3 sequence is 16 residues long. CDR1 and CDR2 from the germline V gene are MNHEY and SVGEGT. Trimming removed 6 bases at V and 0 bases at J, with 14 bases between. CDR3 sequence: CASSLTGGTNTGELFF. CDR3 coding DNA: TGTGCCAGCAGCCTTACCGGCGGGACGAACACCGGGGAGCTGTTTTTT.

The V and J genes are TRBV25-1 and TRBJ1-1; possible D gene TRBD1, 5 bases. V was cut by 4 bases and J by 4 bases, with 7 bases left in between. Germline lookup yields CDR1 MGHDK and CDR2 SYGVNS. This CDR3 spans 12 amino acids. The CDR3 DNA sequence: TGTGCCAGCAGTGCCGGGGGCACTGAAGCTTTCTTT. It translates to CASSAGGTEAFF.

This sequence joins TRBV28 and TRBJ1-4; TRBD1 might be the D (5 bases). CDR3 length: 16 amino acids. Trimming removed 5 bases at V and 1 base at J, with 14 bases between. Germline assignment: CDR1 MDHEN and CDR2 SYDVKM. CDR3 residues: CASSATSGGTNEKLFF. CDR3 DNA: TGTGCCAGCAGTGCTACCTCGGGGGGAACTAATGAAAAACTGTTTTTT.

The chain employs TRBV5-1 and TRBJ2-5; the match to TRBD2 covers 7 bases. The CDR3 sequence is 16 residues long. CDR1 is SGHRS and CDR2 is YFSETQ in the germline V gene. The V and J ends lost 6 bases and 5 bases, in that order; junction bases with no gene match: 16. The CDR3 nucleotides read TGCGCCAGCAACTCAGGGACCAGCGGGGCCCCCGAGACCCAGTACTTC. Its protein product is CASNSGTSGAPETQYF.

This chain connects TRBV19 to TRBJ2-1; D is unclear. The CDR3 is 14 residues long. Germline V gene lookup returns CDR1 LNHDA and CDR2 SQIVND (reference sequence). With 5 bases removed from V and 2 bases from J, the gap between germline ends came to 10 bases. CDR3 nucleotide sequence: TGTGCCAGTAGTGAAATAGATACCTACAATGAGCAGTTCTTC. Translating it yields CASSEIDTYNEQFF.

V and J are TRBV30 and TRBJ1-1, with D possibly being TRBD1 (6 bases). CDR1 is GTSNPN and CDR2 is SVGIG in the germline V gene (reference sequence). The CDR3 is 12 amino acids. Trimming took off 4 bases at V and 4 bases at J, with 10 bases between the two ends. DNA of the CDR3: TGTGCCTGGATCAGGGGTGGCACTGAAGCTTTCTTT. Protein product: CAWIRGGTEAFF.

This rearrangement joins TRBV6-4 to TRBJ1-2; 9 nucleotides align to TRBD1. The germline V gene has CDR1 MRHNA and CDR2 SNTAGT. The CDR3 loop spans 14 amino acids. V lost 4 bases to trimming and J lost 5 bases; unmatched junction nucleotides: 5. Here the CDR3 reads CASSGPQGAYGYTF. The DNA of the CDR3 is TGTGCCAGCAGTGGCCCACAGGGGGCGTATGGCTACACCTTC.

This chain links TRBV6-1 with TRBJ1-1; the D is unclear. Deletions cut 0 bases from V and 4 bases from J, with 9 bases between. The CDR3 sequence is 14 residues long. Per germline, CDR1 MNHNS and CDR2 SASEGT. The CDR3 nucleotides are TGTGCCAGCAGTGAAGCGGGTCGGAGCACTGAAGCTTTCTTT. As protein: CASSEAGRSTEAFF.

The chain recombines TRBV30 with TRBJ1-2, with D possibly being TRBD1 (5 bases). The V gene's germline CDR1 is GTSNPN and CDR2 SVGIG (reference sequence). The CDR3 spans 13 residues. The V end was cut by 2 bases, the J end by 4 bases, with 11 bases between. CDR3 sequence: CAWSFGRVYGYTF. The CDR3 nucleotides read TGTGCCTGGAGTTTTGGCAGGGTCTATGGCTACACCTTC.

V gene TRBV9 combines with J gene TRBJ2-7; D unresolved. Trimming removed 4 bases at V and 3 bases at J, with 8 bases between. The CDR3 runs 12 residues. Germline V gives CDR1 SGDLS, CDR2 YYNGEE. CDR3 DNA: TGTGCCAGCAGCTCCAACAGCTACGAGCAGTACTTC. Protein sequence: CASSSNSYEQYF.

The table lists this clone with a few counts. This chain uses TRBV15 with TRBJ2-3; tentative D call: TRBD1 (7 bases). Trimming stripped 1 base from V and 1 base from J, with 9 bases between. The CDR3 runs to 15 residues. The V gene's germline CDR1 is LNHNV and CDR2 YYDKDF (reference sequence). CDR3 bases: TGTGCCACCAGCAGAGCCAGGGGGGGCACAGATACGCAGTATTTT. It codes for CATSRARGGTDTQYF.

The chain employs TRBV28 and TRBJ1-4, with 7 bases that match TRBD1. The V and J ends lost 2 bases and 8 bases, in that order; junction bases with no gene match: 8. Germline assignment: CDR1 MDHEN and CDR2 SYDVKM. This CDR3 has 15 residues. The CDR3 sequence: CASSLEWTGREKLFF. The DNA for the CDR3 is TGTGCCAGCAGTTTAGAATGGACAGGAAGGGAAAAACTGTTTTTT.

V usage is TRBV6-5 and J usage is TRBJ2-7; D might be TRBD1 (6 bases). Germline V CDR1 and CDR2: MNHEY, SVGAGI. This CDR3 has 15 residues. Trimming stripped 6 bases from V and 0 bases from J, with 15 bases between. The CDR3 sequence is CASSSLGADSYEQYF. CDR3 DNA sequence: TGTGCCAGCAGCTCCCTGGGGGCCGACTCCTACGAGCAGTACTTC.

This chain connects TRBV11-2 to TRBJ1-2; 11 bases fit TRBD1. V lost 5 bases to trimming and J lost 1 base; unmatched junction nucleotides: 6. Germline CDR1 is SGHAT and CDR2 is FQNNGV. This CDR3 spans 16 amino acids. CDR3 protein: CASSQAGTGGNYGYTF. The CDR3 bases are TGTGCCAGCAGCCAGGCTGGGACAGGGGGTAACTATGGCTACACCTTC.

In DNA form, the CDR3 reads TGTGCCAGCAGTGAAGGCAGCCCAGGTATGAGTGAGCAGTACTTC. Translated, it gives CASSEGSPGMSEQYF. The chain combines TRBV6-1 with TRBJ2-7; unclear D gene. This CDR3 comprises 15 residues. Germline CDR1 reads MNHNS; CDR2 reads SASEGT. V was cut by 1 base and J by 7 bases, with 17 bases left in between.

This chain joins TRBV25-1 and TRBJ2-3; 7 nucleotides match TRBD1. The ends lost 8 bases at V and 2 bases at J; junction bases unmatched: 7. The CDR3 is 14 residues long. Per the germline V gene, CDR1 is MGHDK and CDR2 is SYGVNS. CDR3 protein: CASHRGLNTDTQYF. As DNA, the CDR3 is TGTGCCAGCCATAGGGGGCTCAACACAGATACGCAGTATTTT.

The chain uses TRBV7-9 and TRBJ1-4; TRBD1 aligns across 9 bases. The CDR3 sequence is 14 residues long. Looked up from germline, CDR1 is SEHNR and CDR2 is FQNEAQ (reference sequence). V trimming: 4 bases; J trimming: 6 bases; junction bases outside the gene matches: 3. CDR3: CASSSYRGHEKLFF. DNA for the CDR3: TGTGCCAGCAGCTCGTACAGGGGGCATGAAAAACTGTTTTTT.

The V call is TRBV19, the J call TRBJ1-5, with 7 nucleotides matching TRBD1. The V gene end was trimmed by 7 bases and the J gene end by 0 bases; junction bases not matched to a gene: 6. The CDR3 contains 15 residues. Germline V lookup: CDR1 LNHDA, CDR2 SQIVND (reference sequence). The CDR3 protein is CASKSGQSSNQPQHF. For the CDR3, the DNA is TGTGCCAGTAAATCGGGACAGTCTAGCAATCAGCCCCAGCATTTT.

The rearrangement joins TRBV6-5 to TRBJ1-1; no clear D. Trimming removed 5 bases at V and 3 bases at J, with 10 bases between. Germline CDR1 reads MNHEY; CDR2 reads SVGAGI. The CDR3 spans 13 residues. The CDR3 spells CASSRAKDTEAFF. As DNA, the CDR3 is TGTGCCAGCAGTCGAGCTAAAGACACTGAAGCTTTCTTT.

The chain couples TRBV7-6 to TRBJ2-2; 12 nucleotides line up with TRBD2. V lost 4 bases and J lost 2; bases outside the gene matches: 5. The CDR3 loop spans 17 amino acids. The germline gives CDR1 SGHVS, CDR2 FNYEAQ. The CDR3 bases are TGTGCCAGCAGCTCACGACTAGCGGGAGATAACACCGGGGAGCTGTTTTTT. Translated, it gives CASSSRLAGDNTGELFF.

The rearrangement uses TRBV3-1 (or the pseudogene TRBV3-2) and TRBJ1-4; D possibly corresponds to TRBD1 (5 bases). Germline CDR1 is LGHDT and CDR2 is YNNKEL (reference sequence). Trimming took off 9 bases at V and 4 bases at J, with 12 bases between the two ends. The CDR3 is 13 amino acids. The CDR3 protein is CASSRDFNEKLFF. The CDR3, as DNA: TGTGCCAGTTCTCGGGACTTTAATGAAAAACTGTTTTTT.

The J gene is TRBJ1-2, the V gene TRBV5-4, with TRBD1 identical over 9 bases. V was pared by 6 bases and J by 8 bases, with 14 bases of the junction left unmatched. Germline V gene lookup returns CDR1 SGHNT and CDR2 YYREEE (reference sequence). The CDR3 sequence is 15 residues long. The DNA of the CDR3 is TGTGCCAGCAACGAAATGACAGGGGGGTCCCCAGGCTACACCTTC. Translated: CASNEMTGGSPGYTF. Supplemented by reference TRBV5-4 and TRBJ1-2, the full variable domain reads ETGVTQSPTHLIKTRGQQVTLRCSSQSGHNTVSWYQQALGQGPQFIFQYYREEENGRGNFPPRFSGLQFPNYSSELNVNALELDDSALYLCASNEMTGGSPGYTFGSGTRLTVV.

This clone has only a few counts. Other DNA sequences in the same sample also yield this CDR3. J is TRBJ1-1 and V is TRBV30; D unclear. There are 13 residues in the CDR3. Deletions cut 0 bases from V and 4 bases from J, with 9 bases between. The germline gives CDR1 GTSNPN, CDR2 SVGIG (reference sequence). CDR3 in DNA: TGTGCCTGGAGTGTACTAGAGGGCACTGAAGCTTTCTTT. It specifies CAWSVLEGTEAFF.

The chain uses TRBV7-2 and TRBJ2-7; 9 positions agree with TRBD2. The CDR3 length is 15 residues. Germline CDR1 and CDR2: SGHTA and FQGNSA. V lost 0 bases, J lost 4 bases, and 4 bases stayed unmatched. This CDR3 reads CASSLAHSGSYEQYF. CDR3 nucleotides: TGTGCCAGCAGCTTAGCGCATAGCGGGAGTTACGAGCAGTACTTC.